This T cell receptor beta chain was found in a study of T cell repertoires in aging, cancer and after chemotherapy. Study in general: The full dataset contained approximately 9.6 million TCR reads. Study-level results: Healthy donors lost TCR diversity with age mainly through richness, cancer patients through richness and evenness. In each cancer cohort, median generation probability increased across chemotherapy, suggesting thymic output rebounded. Compared with age-matched healthy donors, untreated hematological or solid cancer patients showed higher blood TCR clonality.

For this clonotype: What it binds is unknown.

Germline V lookup: CDR1 MNHEY, CDR2 SVGAGI. The CDR3 length is 13 residues. The V end was cut by 6 bases, the J end by 3 bases, with 11 bases between. TRB rearrangements spanning V, D and J were amplified using mixed TRB-A/B primers. Using its own MiXCR run on the multiplex PCR reads, TCRdb lists one record per CDR3 protein. The sample gives more than 2,500 distinct CDR3 sequences, 30% to 40% of which show up once; around 69% is in the top ten. Amplification of TCR beta used genomic DNA extracted from peripheral blood. This TCR derives from a human donor with a solid tumor. The chain has TRBV6-5 and TRBJ1-1; D perhaps matches TRBD1 (5 bases). The sequenced sample was blood. The CDR3 is CASRLGRDTEAFF. The CDR3 DNA reads TGTGCCAGCAGGTTGGGCAGGGACACTGAAGCTTTCTTT.